The clone carrying this T cell receptor (beta chain) was detected a few times. Its target is not known. The sample originates from a study of T-cell memory formation after mild COVID-19. In the study overall: TCR clusters showed largely donor specificity.

This CDR3 has 15 amino acids. V lost 1 base to trimming and J lost 7 bases, with 11 bases between them. The V gene's germline CDR1 is SGHTA and CDR2 FQGNSA. TCRdb independently ran MiXCR on the 5' RACE reads; one entry per CDR3 protein. Altogether hundreds of thousands of distinct CDR3 sequences are present, 25% to 30% being singletons, with the ten largest covering 13%. Study conclusions and caveats: Day 15 to 85 contracting clones showed balanced CD4/CD8; day 15 to 37 expanders favored CD4+. Contracting CD4+ clones were located mainly in CM and EM, and CD8+ clones in EMRA. Several responding clones turned up in pre-infection memory, indicating that cross-reactive memory may have taken part.

Sequencing used PBMCs or a T cell subset sorted from them (not recorded which). The clonotype originates from an adult woman who had mild COVID-19 (a few samples of this study predate the infection). Cell type and time point are not known. The chain carries TRBV7-2 and TRBJ1-6, with D unresolved. The CDR3 nucleotides are TGTGCCAGCAGCTTAGAAGGTCGTAGAAATTCACCCCTCCACTTT. Translating gives CASSLEGRRNSPLHF. Using reference TRBV7-2 and TRBJ1-6 for the parts outside the CDR3, the full variable domain is GAGVSQSPSNKVTEKGKDVELRCDPISGHTALYWYRQSLGQGLEFLIYFQGNSAPDKSGLPSDRFSAERTGGSVSTLTIQRTQQEDSAVYLCASSLEGRRNSPLHFGNGTRLTVT.